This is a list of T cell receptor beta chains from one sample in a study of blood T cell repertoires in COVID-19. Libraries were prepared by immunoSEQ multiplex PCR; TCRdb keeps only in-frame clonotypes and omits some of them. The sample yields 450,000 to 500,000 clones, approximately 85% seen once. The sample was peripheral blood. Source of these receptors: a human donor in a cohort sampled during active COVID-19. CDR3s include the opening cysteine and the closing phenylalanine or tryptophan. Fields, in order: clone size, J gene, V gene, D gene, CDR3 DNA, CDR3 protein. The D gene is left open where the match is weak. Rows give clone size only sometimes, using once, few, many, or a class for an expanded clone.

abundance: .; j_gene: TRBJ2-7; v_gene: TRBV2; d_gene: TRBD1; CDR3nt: TGTGCCAGCAGTGCCCGAGCAGGGGGCTCGGACGAGCAGTACTTC; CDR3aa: CASSARAGGSDEQYF
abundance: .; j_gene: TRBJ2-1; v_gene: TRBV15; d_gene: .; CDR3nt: TGTGCCACCAGCAGAGAATGGTTGGCTGACGGAGGCACCTACAATGAGCAGTTCTTC; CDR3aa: CATSREWLADGGTYNEQFF
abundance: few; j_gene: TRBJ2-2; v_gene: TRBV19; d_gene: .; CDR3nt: TGTGCCAGTAGTATAAGTGCTAGCTCGAACACCGGGGAGCTGTTTTTT; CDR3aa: CASSISASSNTGELFF
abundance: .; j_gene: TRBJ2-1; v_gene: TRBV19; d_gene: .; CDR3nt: TGTGCCACCCATAGGGAGGAGAATGAGCAGTTCTTC; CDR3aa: CATHREENEQFF
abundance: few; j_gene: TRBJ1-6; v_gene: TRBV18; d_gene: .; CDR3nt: TGTGCCAGCTCACCAGACAGCATCGCACCCCTCCACTTT; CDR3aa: CASSPDSIAPLHF
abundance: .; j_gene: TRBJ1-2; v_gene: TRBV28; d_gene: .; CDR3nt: TGTGCCAGCAGTCGAAGAATCGACAGGACCTATGGCTACACCTTC; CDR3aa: CASSRRIDRTYGYTF
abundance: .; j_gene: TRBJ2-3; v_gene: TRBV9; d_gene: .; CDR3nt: TGTGCCAGCAGCTCTCGGGTTCCAGATACGCAGTATTTT; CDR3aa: CASSSRVPDTQYF
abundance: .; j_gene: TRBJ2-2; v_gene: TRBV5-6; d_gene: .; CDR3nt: TGTGCCAGCAGCTTAACAGGGCTGAACACCGGGGAGCTGTTTTTT; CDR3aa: CASSLTGLNTGELFF
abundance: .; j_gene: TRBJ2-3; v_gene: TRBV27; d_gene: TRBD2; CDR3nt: TGTGCCAGCAGTTTTGGGCGGGAGGCCCGCGCAGATACGCAGTATTTT; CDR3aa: CASSFGREARADTQYF
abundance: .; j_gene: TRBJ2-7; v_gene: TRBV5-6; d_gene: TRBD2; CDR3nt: TGTGCCAGCAGCTTGAGACTAGCGGGAGGCAACTACTGGTCTAACGAGCAGTACTTC; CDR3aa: CASSLRLAGGNYWSNEQYF
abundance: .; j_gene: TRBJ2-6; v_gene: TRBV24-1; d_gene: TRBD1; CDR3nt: TGTGCCACCAGTGAAAGGGGGACAGGGGGTCCCGGGGCCAACGTCCTGACTTTC; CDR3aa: CATSERGTGGPGANVLTF
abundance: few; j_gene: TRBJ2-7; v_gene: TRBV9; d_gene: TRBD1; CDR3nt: TGTGCCAGCAGCCGAGGACAGGGGAACATCTACGAGCAGTACTTC; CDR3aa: CASSRGQGNIYEQYF
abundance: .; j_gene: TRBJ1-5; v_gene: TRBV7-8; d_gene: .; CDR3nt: TGTGCCAGCAGCTTAATCAGGTGGTCCGAATATAGCAATCAGCCCCAGCATTTT; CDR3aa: CASSLIRWSEYSNQPQHF
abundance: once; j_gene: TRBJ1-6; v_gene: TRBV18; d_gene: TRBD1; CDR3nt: TGTGCCAGCTCACCACCGGGACAGAGTAATTCACCCCTCCACTTT; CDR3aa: CASSPPGQSNSPLHF
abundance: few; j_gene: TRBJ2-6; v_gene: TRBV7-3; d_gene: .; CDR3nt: TGTGCCAGCAGTTTATCTCCGTACTCTGGGGCCAACGTCCTGACTTTC; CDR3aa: CASSLSPYSGANVLTF
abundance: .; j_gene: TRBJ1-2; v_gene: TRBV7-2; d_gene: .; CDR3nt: TGTGCCAGCAGCTTAGATCAGGGCTCGCACTATGGCTACACCTTC; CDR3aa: CASSLDQGSHYGYTF
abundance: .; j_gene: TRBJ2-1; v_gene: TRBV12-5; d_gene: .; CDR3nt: TGTGCTAGTGGGGAGTCAAACTACAATGAGCAGTTCTTC; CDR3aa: CASGESNYNEQFF
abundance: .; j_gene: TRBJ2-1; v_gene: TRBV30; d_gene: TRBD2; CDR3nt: TGTGCCTGGACGAAAAGTAGGGTAGCGGGATACTACAATGAGCAGTTCTTC; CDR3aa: CAWTKSRVAGYYNEQFF
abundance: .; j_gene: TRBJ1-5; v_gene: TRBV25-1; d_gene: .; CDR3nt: TGTGCCAGCAGTGATTCAAGCGTACCTCAGCCCCAGCATTTT; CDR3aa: CASSDSSVPQPQHF
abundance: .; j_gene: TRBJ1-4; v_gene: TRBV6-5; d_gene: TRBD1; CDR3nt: TGTGCCAGCAGTTCAGGGGGCTCGGATGAAAAACTGTTTTTT; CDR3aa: CASSSGGSDEKLFF
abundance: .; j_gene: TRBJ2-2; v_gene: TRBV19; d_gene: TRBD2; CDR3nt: TGTGCCAGTAGTATTCGGGGACTAGCGGGAGGCACCGGGGAGCTGTTTTTT; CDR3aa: CASSIRGLAGGTGELFF
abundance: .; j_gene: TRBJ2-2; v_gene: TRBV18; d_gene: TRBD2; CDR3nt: TGTGCCAGCTCGCCCTTAGCGGGAAGCGGGGAGCTGTTTTTT; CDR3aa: CASSPLAGSGELFF
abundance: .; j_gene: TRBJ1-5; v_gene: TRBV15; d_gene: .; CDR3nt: TGTGCCACCAGCAGAGTCAGGAATCAGCCCCAGCATTTT; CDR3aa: CATSRVRNQPQHF
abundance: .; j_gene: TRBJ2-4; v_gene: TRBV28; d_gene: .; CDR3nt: TGTGCCAGCAGTTTAGTAGCGGTTTCAAACATTCAGTACTTC; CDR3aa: CASSLVAVSNIQYF
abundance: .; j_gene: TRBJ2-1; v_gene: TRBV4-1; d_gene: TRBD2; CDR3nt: TGCGCCAGCAGCCGATCCGGGACTAGCGGAGGCTACAATGAGCAGTTCTTC; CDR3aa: CASSRSGTSGGYNEQFF
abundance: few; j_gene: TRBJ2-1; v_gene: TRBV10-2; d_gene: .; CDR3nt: TGCGCCAGCAGTGAGGCGGTACGTTACAATGAGCAGTTCTTC; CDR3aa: CASSEAVRYNEQFF
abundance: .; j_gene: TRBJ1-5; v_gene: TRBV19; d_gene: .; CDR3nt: TGTGCCAGTAGTAGCCAGGCTTATAGCAATCAGCCCCAGCATTTT; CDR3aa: CASSSQAYSNQPQHF
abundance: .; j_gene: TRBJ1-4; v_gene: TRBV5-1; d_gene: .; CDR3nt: TGCGCCAGCAGCTTGGGATTACAGGCAACTAATGAAAAACTGTTTTTT; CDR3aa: CASSLGLQATNEKLFF
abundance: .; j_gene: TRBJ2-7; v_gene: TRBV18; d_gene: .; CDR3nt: TGTGCCAGCGCAACCAATCCCACGTCCGGCTACGAGCAGTACTTC; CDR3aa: CASATNPTSGYEQYF
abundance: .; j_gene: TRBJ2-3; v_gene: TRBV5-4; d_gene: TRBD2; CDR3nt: TGTGCCAGCAGCCCCGGAGGACTAGCGGGAGATTTGAAAGATACGCAGTATTTT; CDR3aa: CASSPGGLAGDLKDTQYF
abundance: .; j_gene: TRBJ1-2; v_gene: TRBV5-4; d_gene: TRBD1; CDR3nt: TGTGCCAGCAGCCAACCTGGGACAGGGGGGTATGGCTACACCTTC; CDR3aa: CASSQPGTGGYGYTF
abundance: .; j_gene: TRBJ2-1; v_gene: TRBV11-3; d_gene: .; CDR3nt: TGTGCCAGCAGCTACGACAGAGCCTCCTACAATGAGCAGTTCTTC; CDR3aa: CASSYDRASYNEQFF
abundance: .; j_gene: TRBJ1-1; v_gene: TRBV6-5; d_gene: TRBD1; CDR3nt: TGTGCCAGTTATACCGGGACAGGGACTGAAGCTTTCTTT; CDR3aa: CASYTGTGTEAFF
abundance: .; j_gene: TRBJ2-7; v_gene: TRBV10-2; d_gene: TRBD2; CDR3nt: TGCGCCAGCGGACGGGAGGGCCTTGACGAGCAGTACTTC; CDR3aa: CASGREGLDEQYF
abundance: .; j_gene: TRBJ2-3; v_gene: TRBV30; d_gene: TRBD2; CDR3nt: TGTGCCTGGAGCCAAGGACTAGCAACAGATACGCAGTATTTT; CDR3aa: CAWSQGLATDTQYF
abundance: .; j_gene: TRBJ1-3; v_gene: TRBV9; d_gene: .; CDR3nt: TGTGCCAGCACCTCCCCCCAGGGGAGAAACACCATATATTTT; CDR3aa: CASTSPQGRNTIYF
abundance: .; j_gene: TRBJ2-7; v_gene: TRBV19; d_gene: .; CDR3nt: TGTGCCAGTAGTCGGGGATGGTTCGGATACGAGCAGTACTTC; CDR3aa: CASSRGWFGYEQYF
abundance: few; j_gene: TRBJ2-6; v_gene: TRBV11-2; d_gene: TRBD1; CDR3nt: TGTGCCAGCAGCTCCGTCCGGGACAGGATCTCTGGGGCCAACGTCCTGACTTTC; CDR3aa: CASSSVRDRISGANVLTF
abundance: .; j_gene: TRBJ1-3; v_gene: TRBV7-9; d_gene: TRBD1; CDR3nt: TGTGCCAGCAGCCGTACCGGGACAGGGCCCCCCGGAAACACCATATATTTT; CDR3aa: CASSRTGTGPPGNTIYF
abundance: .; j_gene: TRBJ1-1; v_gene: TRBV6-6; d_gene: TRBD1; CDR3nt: TGTGCCAGCAGTCAGTCCCGGGACAGTTCCAGAGGCACTGAAGCTTTCTTT; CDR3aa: CASSQSRDSSRGTEAFF
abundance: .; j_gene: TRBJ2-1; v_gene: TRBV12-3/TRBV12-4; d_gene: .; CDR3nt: TGTGCCAGCAGTTTAGGTCGAGAGAATGAGCAGTTCTTC; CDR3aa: CASSLGRENEQFF
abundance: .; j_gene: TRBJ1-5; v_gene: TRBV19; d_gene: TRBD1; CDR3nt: TGTGCCAGTAGTATAGGCCGGGACAGGGGTTATCAGCCCCAGCATTTT; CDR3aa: CASSIGRDRGYQPQHF
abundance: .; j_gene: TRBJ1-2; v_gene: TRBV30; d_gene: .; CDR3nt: TGTGCCTGGAGTCCGTGGAGTTGGGGCGGCTACACCTTC; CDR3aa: CAWSPWSWGGYTF
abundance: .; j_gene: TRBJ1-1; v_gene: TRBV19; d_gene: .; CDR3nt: TGTGCCAGTAGTATAAACAGAAACACTGAAGCTTTCTTT; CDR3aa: CASSINRNTEAFF
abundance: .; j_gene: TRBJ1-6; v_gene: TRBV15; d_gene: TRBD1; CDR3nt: TGTGCCACCAGCAGGACAGGGAATAATTCACCCCTCCACTTT; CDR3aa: CATSRTGNNSPLHF